The table lists the clone carrying this T cell receptor beta chain with many counts. As yet, its antigen is unknown. The data were taken from a study of metastatic and nonmetastatic thyroid tumors. Whole-study context: Patients with malignant and benign thyroid disease provided blood and tumor or nodule tissue, whose repertoires were compared.

All patients were untreated before thyroid surgery. Study-wide results and limits: In blood and tumor, TCR beta diversity was reportedly significantly higher in malignant thyroid tumors than in benign nodules.

In the original workflow: A classifier for distant metastasis in papillary thyroid cancer was constructed using CDR3 differences observed across clinicopathological groups. From the PCR reads, TCRdb re-called clones with MiXCR. TCRdb assigned the V and J calls; the authors' analysis was not used. The sample carries 4,000 to 5,000 clones, 28% recorded once. This CDR3 has 14 amino acids. Per the germline V gene, CDR1 is GTSNPN and CDR2 is SVGIG (reference sequence). V shed 4 bases and J shed 0 bases, with 11 bases lying between them. This TCR was recovered from a female donor with papillary thyroid cancer or a benign thyroid nodule (not recorded which). Some clones in this sample may be carry-over from other donors' samples. The V gene is TRBV30, the J gene TRBJ2-3; D is possibly TRBD2 (6 bases). The sequencing input was adjacent normal tissue. CDR3 loop: CAWTAGSSTDTQYF. CDR3 DNA sequence: TGTGCCTGGACGGCGGGATCTAGCACAGATACGCAGTATTTT.